This entry features one TCR beta chain sequence. This entry belongs to a study of cytomegalovirus exposure and HLA in healthy donors. Vbeta (60) and Jbeta (13) primers were used in the PCR. The method was immunoSEQ multiplex PCR; TCRdb's version includes in-frame clones alone and lacks a portion of them. Counted here are 95,000 to 100,000 clones, 60% to 80% occurring once; the ten biggest clones make up approximately 8%. Trimming cost V 2 bases and J 1 base, with 13 bases left between them. The germline V gene encodes CDR1 SGHDT and CDR2 YYEEEE. CDR3 length: 17 residues. This receptor was identified in a female donor in good health and CMV-seronegative. The chain is built from TRBV5-6 and TRBJ1-6; D ambiguous. The sample comprised PBMCs. The CDR3 DNA reads TGTGCCAGCAGCTTTGGGCAGTTGATATCCTATAATTCACCCCTCCACTTT. Its translation: CASSFGQLISYNSPLHF.